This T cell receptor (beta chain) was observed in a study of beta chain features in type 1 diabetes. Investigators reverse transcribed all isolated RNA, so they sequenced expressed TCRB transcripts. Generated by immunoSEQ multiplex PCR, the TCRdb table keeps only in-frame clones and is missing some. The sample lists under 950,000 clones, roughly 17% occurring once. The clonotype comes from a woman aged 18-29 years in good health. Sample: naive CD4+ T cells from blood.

DNA for the CDR3: TGCGCCAGCAGCTTGGATGCAGGGGGCGTCGGCGAGCAGTACTTC. Its translation: CASSLDAGGVGEQYF. The chain uses TRBV5-1 and TRBJ2-7; 8 positions agree with TRBD1. The length of the CDR3 is 15 residues. Germline V gene sequence: CDR1 SGHRS, CDR2 YFSETQ. With 0 bases clipped from V and 6 bases from J, the junction kept 8 bases outside the gene matches.